This T cell receptor (beta chain) was sequenced in a study of T-cell reconstitution after alpha-beta-depleted transplantation in children (dated by TCRdb to 2015 to 2016). About the full investigation: The study quantitatively tracked T-cell immune reconstitution after TCRalphabeta/CD19-depleted allogeneic hematopoietic cell transplantation in children using TCR repertoire profiling.

The library was prepared using PCR. Instrument used: Illumina HiSeq 2500. Molecular barcoding was employed in the preparation of TCR libraries, with unique molecular identifiers being used to normalize TCRbeta repertoire quantification. TCRdb's own reprocessing of the public reads used fastp at Q25 and MiXCR and kept productive beta chains. Rows matching on CDR3 protein sequence are summarized as one entry with the most common DNA and genes. In this sample the table shows 380,000 or so distinct CDR3 sequences, approximately 12% of which occur a single time. Roughly 4.5% of the sample comes from the top ten. From the cysteine through the phenylalanine, the CDR3 covers 15 amino acids. The DNA shown is the 45-base CDR3, in frame from base 1. V ends up 4 bases short and J 7 bases short, with an unmatched junction base count of 7. As for this clonotype: There is no known antigen for this receptor. One base away there is no much larger clone; base qualities are not given.

The sample was PBMCs, taken from the stem cell graft. This receptor was identified in a human donor who donated a stem cell graft to a child with Fanconi anemia. The rearrangement combines TRBV12-3 or TRBV12-4 with TRBJ2-4, with 10 bases in between that match TRBD2. This receptor has the CDR3 CASSSRTSGHNIQYF. The DNA sequence is as follows: TGTGCCAGCAGTTCCCGGACTAGCGGCCACAACATTCAGTACTTC.